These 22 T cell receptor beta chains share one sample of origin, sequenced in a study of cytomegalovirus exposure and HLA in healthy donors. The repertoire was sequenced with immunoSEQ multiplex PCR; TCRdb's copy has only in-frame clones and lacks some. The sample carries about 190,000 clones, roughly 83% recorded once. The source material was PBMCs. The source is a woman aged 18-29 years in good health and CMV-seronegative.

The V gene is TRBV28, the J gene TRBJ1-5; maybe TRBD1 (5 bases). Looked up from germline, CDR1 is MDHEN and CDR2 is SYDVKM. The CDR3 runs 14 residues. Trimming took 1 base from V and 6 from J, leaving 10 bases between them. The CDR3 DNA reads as TGTGCCAGCAGTTTATCAGGGATGGGTCAGCCCCAGCATTTT. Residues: CASSLSGMGQPQHF.

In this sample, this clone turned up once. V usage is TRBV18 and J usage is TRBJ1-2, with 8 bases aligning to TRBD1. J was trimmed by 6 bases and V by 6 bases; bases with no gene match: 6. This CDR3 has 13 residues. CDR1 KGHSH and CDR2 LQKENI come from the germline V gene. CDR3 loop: CASSLDRDDGYTF. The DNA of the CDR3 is TGTGCCAGCTCCCTGGACAGGGACGATGGCTACACCTTC.

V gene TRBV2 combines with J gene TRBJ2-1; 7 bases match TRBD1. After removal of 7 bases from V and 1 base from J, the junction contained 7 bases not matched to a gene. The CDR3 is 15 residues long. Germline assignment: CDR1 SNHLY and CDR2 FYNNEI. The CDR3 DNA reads TGTGCCAGCATCCGGTACAGGGGTTCCTACAATGAGCAGTTCTTC. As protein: CASIRYRGSYNEQFF.

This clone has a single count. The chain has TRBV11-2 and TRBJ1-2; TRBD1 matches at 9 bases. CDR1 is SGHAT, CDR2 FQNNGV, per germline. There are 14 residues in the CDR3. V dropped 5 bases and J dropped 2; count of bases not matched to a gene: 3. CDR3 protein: CASSRGQGNYGYTF. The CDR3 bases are TGTGCCAGCAGCCGAGGACAGGGGAACTATGGCTACACCTTC.

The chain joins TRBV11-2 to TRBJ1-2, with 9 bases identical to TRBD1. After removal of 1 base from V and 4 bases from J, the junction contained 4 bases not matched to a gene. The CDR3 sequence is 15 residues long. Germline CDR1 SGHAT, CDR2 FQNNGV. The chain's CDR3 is CASSLGRQGVYGYTF. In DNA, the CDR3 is TGTGCCAGCAGCTTAGGACGACAGGGGGTCTATGGCTACACCTTC.

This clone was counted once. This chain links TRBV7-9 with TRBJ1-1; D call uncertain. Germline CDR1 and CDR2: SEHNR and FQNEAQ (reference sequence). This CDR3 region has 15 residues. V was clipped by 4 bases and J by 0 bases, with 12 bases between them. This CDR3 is CASSYPEPLNTEAFF. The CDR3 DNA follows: TGTGCCAGCAGCTATCCTGAGCCTCTGAACACTGAAGCTTTCTTT.

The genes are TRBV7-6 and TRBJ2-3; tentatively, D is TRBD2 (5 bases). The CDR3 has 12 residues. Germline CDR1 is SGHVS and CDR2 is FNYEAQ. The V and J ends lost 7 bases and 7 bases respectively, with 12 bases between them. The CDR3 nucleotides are TGTGCCAGCACGGTGACGGGGAATACGCAGTATTTT. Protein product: CASTVTGNTQYF.

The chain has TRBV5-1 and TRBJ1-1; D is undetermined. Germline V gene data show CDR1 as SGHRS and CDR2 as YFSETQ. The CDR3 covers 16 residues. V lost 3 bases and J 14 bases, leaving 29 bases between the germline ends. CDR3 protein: CASSSTSKGADSPIFF. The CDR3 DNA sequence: TGCGCCAGCAGCTCGACCTCAAAGGGCGCGGACTCCCCCATCTTCTTT.

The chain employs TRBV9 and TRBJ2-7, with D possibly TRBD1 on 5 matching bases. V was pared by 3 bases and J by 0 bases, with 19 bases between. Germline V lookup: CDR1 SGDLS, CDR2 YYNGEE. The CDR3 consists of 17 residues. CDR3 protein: CASSGGHTGGYSYEQYF. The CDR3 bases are TGTGCCAGCAGCGGCGGCCACACAGGCGGATACTCCTACGAGCAGTACTTC.

Written as DNA, the CDR3 is TGTGCCACCAAAACTTCAGCGGCGGGGACTGAAGCTTTCTTT. It translates to CATKTSAAGTEAFF. The V gene is TRBV19, the J gene TRBJ1-1; D unclear. The CDR3 has 14 amino acids. CDR1 and CDR2 (germline): LNHDA, SQIVND (reference sequence). The V end was cut by 10 bases, the J end by 5 bases, with 20 bases between. The full variable domain, completed using reference TRBV19 and TRBJ1-1, is DGGITQSPKYLFRKEGQNVTLSCEQNLNHDAMYWYRQDPGQGLRLIYYSQIVNDFQKGDIAEGYSVSREKKESFPLTVTSAQKNPTAFYLCATKTSAAGTEAFFGQGTRLTVV.

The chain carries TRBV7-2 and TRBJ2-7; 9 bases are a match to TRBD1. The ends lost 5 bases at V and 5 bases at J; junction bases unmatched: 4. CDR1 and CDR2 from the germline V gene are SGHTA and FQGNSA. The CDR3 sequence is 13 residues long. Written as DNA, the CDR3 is TGTGCCAGCAGCCCCGGGACAGGGCACGAGCAGTACTTC. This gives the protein CASSPGTGHEQYF.

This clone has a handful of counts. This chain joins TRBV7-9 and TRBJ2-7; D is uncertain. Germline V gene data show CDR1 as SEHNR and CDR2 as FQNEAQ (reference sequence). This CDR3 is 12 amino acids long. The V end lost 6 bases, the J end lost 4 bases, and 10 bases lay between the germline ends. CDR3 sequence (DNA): TGTGCCAGCAGTTACCTCGGTTACGAGCAGTACTTC. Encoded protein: CASSYLGYEQYF.

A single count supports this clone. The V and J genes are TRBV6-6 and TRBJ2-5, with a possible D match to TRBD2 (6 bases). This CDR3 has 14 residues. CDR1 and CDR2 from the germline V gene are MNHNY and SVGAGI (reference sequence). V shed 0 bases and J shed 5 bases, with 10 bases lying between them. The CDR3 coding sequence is TGTGCCAGCAGTTACTCTCAAGGAGGGGAGACCCAGTACTTC. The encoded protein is CASSYSQGGETQYF.

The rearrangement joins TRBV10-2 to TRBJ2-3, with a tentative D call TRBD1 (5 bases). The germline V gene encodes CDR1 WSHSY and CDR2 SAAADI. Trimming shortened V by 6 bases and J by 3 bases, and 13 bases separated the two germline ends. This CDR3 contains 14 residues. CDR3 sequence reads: CASRGVKWTDTQYF. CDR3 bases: TGCGCCAGCAGAGGGGTAAAGTGGACAGATACGCAGTATTTT.

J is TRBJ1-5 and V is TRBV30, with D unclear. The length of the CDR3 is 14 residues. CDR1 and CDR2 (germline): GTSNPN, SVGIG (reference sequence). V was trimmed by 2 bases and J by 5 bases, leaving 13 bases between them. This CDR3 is CAWSPSSVDQPQHF. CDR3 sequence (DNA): TGTGCCTGGAGTCCCAGTTCCGTCGATCAGCCCCAGCATTTT. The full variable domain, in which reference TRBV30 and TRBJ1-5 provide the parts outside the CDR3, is SQTIHQWPATLVQPVGSPLSLECTVEGTSNPNLYWYRQAAGRGLQLLFYSVGIGQISSEVPQNLSASRPQDRQFILSSKKLLLSDSGFYLCAWSPSSVDQPQHFGDGTRLSIL.

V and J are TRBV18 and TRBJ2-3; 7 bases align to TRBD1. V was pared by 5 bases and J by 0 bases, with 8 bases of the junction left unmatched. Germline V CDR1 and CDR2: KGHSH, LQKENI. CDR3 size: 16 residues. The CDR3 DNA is TGTGCCAGCTCAGCAAACAGGGGATATAGCACAGATACGCAGTATTTT. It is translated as CASSANRGYSTDTQYF.

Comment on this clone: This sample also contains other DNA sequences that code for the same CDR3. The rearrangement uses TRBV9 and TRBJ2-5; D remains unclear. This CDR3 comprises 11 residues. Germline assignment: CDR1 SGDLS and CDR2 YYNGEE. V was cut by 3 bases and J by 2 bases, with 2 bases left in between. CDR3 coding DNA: TGTGCCAGCAGCGCACAAGAGACCCAGTACTTC. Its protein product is CASSAQETQYF. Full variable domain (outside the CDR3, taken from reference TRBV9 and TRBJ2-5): DSGVTQTPKHLITATGQRVTLRCSPRSGDLSVYWYQQSLDQGLQFLIQYYNGEERAKGNILERFSAQQFPDLHSELNLSSLELGDSALYFCASSAQETQYFGPGTRLLVL.

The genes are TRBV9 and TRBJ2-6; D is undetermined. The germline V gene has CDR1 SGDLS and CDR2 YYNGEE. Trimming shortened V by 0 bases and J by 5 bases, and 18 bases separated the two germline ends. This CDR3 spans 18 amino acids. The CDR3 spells CASSVARFSRSWANVLTF. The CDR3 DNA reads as TGTGCCAGCAGCGTAGCTAGGTTCTCTCGAAGTTGGGCCAACGTCCTGACTTTC.

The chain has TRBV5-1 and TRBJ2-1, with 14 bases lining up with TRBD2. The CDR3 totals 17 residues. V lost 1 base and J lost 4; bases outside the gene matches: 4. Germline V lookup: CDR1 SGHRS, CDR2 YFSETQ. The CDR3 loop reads CASSLQGLAGVYNEQFF. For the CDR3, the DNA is TGCGCCAGCAGCTTGCAGGGACTAGCGGGGGTATACAATGAGCAGTTCTTC.

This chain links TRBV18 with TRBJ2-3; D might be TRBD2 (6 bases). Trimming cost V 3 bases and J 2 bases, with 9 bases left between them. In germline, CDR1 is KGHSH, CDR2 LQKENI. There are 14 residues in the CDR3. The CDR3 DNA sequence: TGTGCCAGCTCACCGCAACTAGCCACAGATACGCAGTATTTT. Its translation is CASSPQLATDTQYF.

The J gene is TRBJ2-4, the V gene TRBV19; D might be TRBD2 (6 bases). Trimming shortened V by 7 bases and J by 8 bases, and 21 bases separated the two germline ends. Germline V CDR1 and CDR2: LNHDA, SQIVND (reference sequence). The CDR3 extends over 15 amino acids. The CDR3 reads CASTQFGGTGDIQYF. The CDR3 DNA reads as TGTGCCAGTACCCAGTTTGGGGGGACGGGGGACATTCAGTACTTC.

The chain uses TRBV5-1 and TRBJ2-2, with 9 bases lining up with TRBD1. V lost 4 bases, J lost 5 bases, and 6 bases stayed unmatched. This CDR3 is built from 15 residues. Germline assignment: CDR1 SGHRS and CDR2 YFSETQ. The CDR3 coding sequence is TGCGCCAGCAGCACGGACAGGGGTAGAACCGGGGAGCTGTTTTTT. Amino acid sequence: CASSTDRGRTGELFF.